Listed below are T cell receptor beta chains from one sample, sequenced in a study of beta chain features in type 1 diabetes. The assay was immunoSEQ multiplex PCR, and TCRdb's table has in-frame clones only and misses some. The table records 38,000 or so clones, 64% of them present only once. Sequences were obtained from Tregs from blood. The receptors were gathered from a woman younger than 45 in good health. The CDR3 runs from the conserved cysteine through the conserved F or W. D genes are given only for firm matches. Size tells how often a clone was seen (once, few, many) or the class of an expanded clone, and some rows leave it out.

J gene | D gene | V gene | clone size | CDR3 protein | CDR3 DNA
TRBJ1-3 | TRBD1 | TRBV5-4 | NA | CASSLGQGAAGNTIYF | TGTGCCAGCAGCTTGGGACAGGGGGCGGCTGGAAACACCATATATTTT
TRBJ1-3 | NA | TRBV18 | NA | CASSPPGRGNPGNTIYF | TGTGCCAGCTCACCGCCGGGGCGGGGGAATCCTGGAAACACCATATATTTT
TRBJ2-7 | NA | TRBV28 | NA | CASRQGTYEQYF | TGTGCCAGCCGGCAGGGGACCTACGAGCAGTACTTC
TRBJ1-1 | TRBD1 | TRBV20-1 | few | CSAYRGIEAFF | TGCAGTGCCTACAGGGGGATTGAAGCTTTCTTT
TRBJ1-1 | TRBD1 | TRBV14 | few | CASSQGDGTVAFF | TGTGCCAGCAGCCAAGGGGATGGGACAGTGGCTTTCTTT
TRBJ2-7 | NA | TRBV5-1 | NA | CASSATRSEQYF | TGCGCCAGCAGCGCCACTAGATCCGAGCAGTACTTC
TRBJ2-2 | TRBD1 | TRBV2 | NA | CASSRDSTGELFF | TGTGCCAGCAGTCGGGACAGTACCGGGGAGCTGTTTTTT
TRBJ2-1 | TRBD2 | TRBV18 | few | CASSRTGGLRDEQFF | TGTGCCAGCTCTCGAACGGGAGGGTTGCGAGATGAGCAGTTCTTC
TRBJ1-2 | NA | TRBV6-5 | NA | CASSSPNRDTSRYTF | TGTGCCAGCAGTTCCCCCAACAGGGATACTAGTCGCTACACCTTC
TRBJ2-1 | TRBD1 | TRBV19 | few | CASSSRGPSYNEQFF | TGTGCCAGTAGTTCCAGGGGGCCCTCCTACAATGAGCAGTTCTTC
TRBJ2-1 | NA | TRBV5-1 | NA | CASSPGLPSSYNEQFF | TGCGCCAGCAGCCCGGGACTTCCTAGCTCCTACAATGAGCAGTTCTTC
TRBJ2-5 | NA | TRBV5-1 | NA | CASSRRAAGPETQYF | TGCGCCAGCAGCAGGCGGGCTGCGGGGCCAGAGACCCAGTACTTC
TRBJ2-7 | TRBD1 | TRBV28 | NA | CASRTDRDRVYEQYF | TGTGCCAGTCGGACCGACCGGGACAGGGTTTACGAGCAGTACTTC
TRBJ2-7 | NA | TRBV30 | few | CSGGRSSYEQYF | TGTTCGGGGGGCAGGAGCTCCTACGAGCAGTACTTC
TRBJ1-1 | NA | TRBV2 | few | CASSDRVMNTEAFF | TGTGCCAGCAGTGACAGGGTAATGAACACTGAAGCTTTCTTT